The sequence of this TCR beta chain was determined in a study of OX40 agonist ivuxolimab in advanced cancers. Study conclusions and caveats: Doses of 0.1 to 3.0 mg/kg were accompanied by clonal expansion of CD4+ and CD8+ blood T cells by week 6.

On this clone itself: Its cognate antigen is unknown.

The CDR3 length is 16 residues. Germline CDR1 SGHVS, CDR2 FNYEAQ. V lost 5 bases to trimming and J lost 2 bases; unmatched junction nucleotides: 5. The assay was immunoSEQ multiplex PCR, and TCRdb's table has in-frame clones only and misses some. Among roughly 50,000 clones listed, over 75% were seen once. This receptor was obtained from an adult with an advanced solid tumor such as melanoma, head and neck, liver or kidney cancer. Sequencing was performed on CD4+ or CD8+ T cells sorted from blood, taken in a trial of the OX40 agonist ivuxolimab. The V call is TRBV7-6, the J call TRBJ2-7; TRBD2 agrees at 14 bases. The CDR3 reads CASSGGTSGSPYEQYF. The DNA of the CDR3 is TGTGCCAGCAGCGGAGGGACTAGCGGGAGTCCCTACGAGCAGTACTTC.